The entry that follows covers one TCR beta chain sequence. The antigen is undetermined. The data originate from a study of vaccination effects on CD4 cells after COVID-19. Produced via immunoSEQ multiplex PCR; TCRdb's table is partial and in-frame only. The profile shows around 19,000 clones, about 73% of them singletons. Germline assignment: CDR1 SGHVS and CDR2 FNYEAQ. Trimming took 1 base from V and 11 from J, leaving 17 bases between them. The CDR3 has 14 amino acids. Antigen-specific CD4+ T cells were expanded with viral peptide pools in the ViraFEST assay before sequencing. On day 10 of culture, CD4+ T cells were separated out. Among the vaccine recipients, none had a prior SARS-CoV-2 infection, and nucleocapsid antibodies were negative. For each well, roughly 2 million PBMC were cultured with about 10 IU/ml IL-2 and 9 to 10 ug/ml peptides. Days 3 and 7 saw half the medium replaced with IL-2 medium.

The rearrangement uses TRBV7-6 and TRBJ1-1, with D possibly being TRBD1 (5 bases). The sequence derives from a human donor who received a COVID-19 vaccine. Sequencing was performed on CD4+ T cells from PBMCs cultured with HCoV-229E spike peptides, taken before COVID-19 vaccination. CDR3 in amino acids: CASSLVPFGDHAFF. The CDR3 DNA follows: TGTGCCAGCAGCTTAGTCCCATTTGGGGACCACGCTTTCTTT.